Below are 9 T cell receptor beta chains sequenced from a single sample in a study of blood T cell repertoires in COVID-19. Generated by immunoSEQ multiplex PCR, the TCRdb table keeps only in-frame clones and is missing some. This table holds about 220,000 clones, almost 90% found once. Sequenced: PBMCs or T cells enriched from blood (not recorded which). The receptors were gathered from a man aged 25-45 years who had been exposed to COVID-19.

CDR3: CASSLERGVYGYTF. Written as DNA, the CDR3 is TGTGCCAGCAGCTTGGAAAGGGGCGTCTATGGCTACACCTTC. The chain links TRBV5-6 to TRBJ1-2; tentative D call: TRBD1 (5 bases). The CDR3 loop spans 14 amino acids. V dropped 0 bases and J dropped 4 bases, with 10 bases sitting between them. Germline lookup yields CDR1 SGHDT and CDR2 YYEEEE.

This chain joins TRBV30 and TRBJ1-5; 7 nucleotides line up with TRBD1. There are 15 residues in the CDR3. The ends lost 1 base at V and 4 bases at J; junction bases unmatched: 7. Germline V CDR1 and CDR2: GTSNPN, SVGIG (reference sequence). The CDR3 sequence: CAWSGPDRVNQPQHF. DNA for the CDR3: TGTGCCTGGAGTGGCCCAGACAGGGTGAATCAGCCCCAGCATTTT.

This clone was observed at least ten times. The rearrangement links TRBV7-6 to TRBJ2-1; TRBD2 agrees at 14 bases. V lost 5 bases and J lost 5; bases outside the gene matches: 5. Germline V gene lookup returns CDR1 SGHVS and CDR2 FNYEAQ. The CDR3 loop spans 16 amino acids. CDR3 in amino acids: CASSAGLAGGHNEQFF. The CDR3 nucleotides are TGTGCCAGCAGCGCCGGACTAGCGGGGGGACACAATGAGCAGTTCTTC. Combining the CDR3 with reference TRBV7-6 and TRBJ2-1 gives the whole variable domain GAGVSQSPRYKVTKRGQDVALRCDPISGHVSLYWYRQALGQGPEFLTYFNYEAQQDKSGLPNDRFSAERPEGSISTLTIQRTEQRDSAMYRCASSAGLAGGHNEQFFGPGTRLTVL.

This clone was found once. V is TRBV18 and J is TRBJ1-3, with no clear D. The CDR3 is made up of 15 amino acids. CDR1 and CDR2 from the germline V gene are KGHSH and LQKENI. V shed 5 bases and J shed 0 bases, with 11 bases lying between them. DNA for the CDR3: TGTGCCAGCTCAATTGGGAGAACCTCTGGAAACACCATATATTTT. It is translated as CASSIGRTSGNTIYF.

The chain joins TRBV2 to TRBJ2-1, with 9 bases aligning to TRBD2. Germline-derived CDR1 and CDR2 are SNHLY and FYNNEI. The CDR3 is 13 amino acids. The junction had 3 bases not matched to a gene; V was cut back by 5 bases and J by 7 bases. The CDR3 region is CASSTSGGNEQFF. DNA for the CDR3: TGTGCCAGCAGTACCAGCGGGGGGAATGAGCAGTTCTTC. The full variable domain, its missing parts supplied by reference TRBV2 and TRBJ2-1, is EPEVTQTPSHQVTQMGQEVILRCVPISNHLYFYWYRQILGQKVEFLVSFYNNEISEKSEIFDDQFSVERPDGSNFTLKIRSTKLEDSAMYFCASSTSGGNEQFFGPGTRLTVL.

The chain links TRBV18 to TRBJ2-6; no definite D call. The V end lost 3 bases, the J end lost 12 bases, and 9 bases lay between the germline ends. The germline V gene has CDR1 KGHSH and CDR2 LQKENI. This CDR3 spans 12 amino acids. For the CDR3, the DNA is TGTGCCAGCTCACCCGAGACGGGCGTCCTGACTTTC. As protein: CASSPETGVLTF.

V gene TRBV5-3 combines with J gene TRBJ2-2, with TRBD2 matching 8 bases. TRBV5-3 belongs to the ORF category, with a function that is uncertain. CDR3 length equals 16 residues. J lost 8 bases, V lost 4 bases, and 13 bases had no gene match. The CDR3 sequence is CARSPAGGRPCGELFF. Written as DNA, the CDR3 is TGTGCCAGAAGCCCGGCGGGGGGCCGACCTTGTGGGGAGCTGTTTTTT.

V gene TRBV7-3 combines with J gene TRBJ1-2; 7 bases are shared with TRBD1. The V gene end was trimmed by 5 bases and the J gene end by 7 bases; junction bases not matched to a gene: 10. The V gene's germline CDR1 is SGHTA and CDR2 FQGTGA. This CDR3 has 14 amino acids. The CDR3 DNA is TGTGCCAGCAGCAAAATGCGACAGGGTAGTGGCTACACCTTC. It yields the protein CASSKMRQGSGYTF.

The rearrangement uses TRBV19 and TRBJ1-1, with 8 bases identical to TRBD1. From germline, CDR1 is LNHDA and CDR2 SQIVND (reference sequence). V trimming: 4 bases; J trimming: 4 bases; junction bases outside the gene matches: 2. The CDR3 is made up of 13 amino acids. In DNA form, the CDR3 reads TGTGCCAGTAGTAGGACAGGGCCCACTGAAGCTTTCTTT. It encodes CASSRTGPTEAFF.